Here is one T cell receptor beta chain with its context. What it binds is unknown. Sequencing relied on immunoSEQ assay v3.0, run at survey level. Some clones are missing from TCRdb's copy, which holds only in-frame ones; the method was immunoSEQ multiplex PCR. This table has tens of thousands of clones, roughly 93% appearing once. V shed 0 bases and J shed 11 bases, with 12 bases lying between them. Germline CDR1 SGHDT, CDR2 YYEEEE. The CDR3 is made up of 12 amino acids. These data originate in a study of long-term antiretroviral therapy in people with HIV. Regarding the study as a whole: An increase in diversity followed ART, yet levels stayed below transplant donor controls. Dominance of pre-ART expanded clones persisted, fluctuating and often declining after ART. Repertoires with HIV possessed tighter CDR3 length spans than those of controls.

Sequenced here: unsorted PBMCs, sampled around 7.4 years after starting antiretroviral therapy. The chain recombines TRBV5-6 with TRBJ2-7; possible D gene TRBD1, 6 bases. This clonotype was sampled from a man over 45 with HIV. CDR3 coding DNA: TGTGCCAGCAGCTTGGGAACAGGGTTGGAGTACTTC. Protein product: CASSLGTGLEYF.